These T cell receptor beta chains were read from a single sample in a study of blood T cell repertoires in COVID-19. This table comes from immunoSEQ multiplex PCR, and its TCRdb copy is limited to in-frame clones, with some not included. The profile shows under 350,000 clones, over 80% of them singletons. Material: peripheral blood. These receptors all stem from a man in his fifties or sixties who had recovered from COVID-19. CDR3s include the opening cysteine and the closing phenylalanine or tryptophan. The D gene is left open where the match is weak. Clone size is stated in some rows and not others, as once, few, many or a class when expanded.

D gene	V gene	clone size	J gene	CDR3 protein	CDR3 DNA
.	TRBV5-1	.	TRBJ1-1	CASSPRTGNTEAFF	TGCGCCAGCAGCCCACGAACAGGGAACACTGAAGCTTTCTTT
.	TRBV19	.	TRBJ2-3	CASSTSGTDTQYF	TGTGCCAGTAGTACCTCGGGTACAGATACGCAGTATTTT
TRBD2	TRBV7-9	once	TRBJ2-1	CASSLVLAGGLGEQFF	TGTGCCAGCAGCTTAGTACTAGCGGGAGGGTTGGGTGAGCAGTTCTTC
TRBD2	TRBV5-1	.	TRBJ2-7	CASSLMASGLYEQYF	TGCGCCAGCAGCTTGATGGCTAGCGGCCTATACGAGCAGTACTTC
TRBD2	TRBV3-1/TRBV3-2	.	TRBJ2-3	CASGVELAGVGDTQYF	TGTGCCAGCGGAGTAGAACTAGCGGGGGTCGGAGATACGCAGTATTTT
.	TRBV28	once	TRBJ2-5	CASKGQNQETQYF	TGTGCCAGCAAAGGACAGAACCAAGAGACCCAGTACTTC
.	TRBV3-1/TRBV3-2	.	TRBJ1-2	CASSVDSALRNNYGYTF	TGTGCCAGCAGCGTCGACAGCGCCTTAAGGAATAACTATGGCTACACCTTC
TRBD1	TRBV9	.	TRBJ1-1	CASSGRGGTGQGLRNTEAFF	TGTGCCAGCAGCGGTAGAGGGGGGACGGGACAGGGGCTGAGGAACACTGAAGCTTTCTTT
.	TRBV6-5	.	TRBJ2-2	CASSSGQQNTGELFF	TGTGCCAGCAGTTCCGGACAGCAGAACACCGGGGAGCTGTTTTTT
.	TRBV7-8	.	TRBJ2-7	CASTLSGAISYEQYF	TGTGCCAGCACCCTTAGCGGAGCAATTTCCTACGAGCAGTACTTC
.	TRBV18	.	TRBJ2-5	CASSPGQQETQYF	TGTGCCAGCTCACCCGGACAGCAAGAGACCCAGTACTTC
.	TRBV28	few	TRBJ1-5	CASIMGGRYQPQHF	TGTGCCAGCATAATGGGGGGGCGATATCAGCCCCAGCATTTT
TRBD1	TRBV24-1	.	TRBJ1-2	CATSKGQGDGYTF	TGTGCCACCAGTAAAGGACAGGGTGATGGCTACACCTTC
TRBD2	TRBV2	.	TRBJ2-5	CASRTSGGAQTQYF	TGTGCCAGCAGGACCAGCGGGGGGGCTCAGACCCAGTACTTC
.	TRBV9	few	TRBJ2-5	CASSATGTPGETQYF	TGTGCCAGCAGCGCCACAGGGACACCTGGGGAGACCCAGTACTTC
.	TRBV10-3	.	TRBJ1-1	CATGRGEATEAFF	TGTGCCACGGGGAGAGGGGAGGCCACTGAAGCTTTCTTT
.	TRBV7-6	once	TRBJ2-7	CASSSGGTYEQYF	TGTGCCAGCAGCTCAGGGGGGACCTACGAGCAGTACTTC
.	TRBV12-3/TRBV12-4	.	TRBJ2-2	CATGTLNTGELFF	TGTGCCACTGGGACTTTGAACACCGGGGAGCTGTTTTTT
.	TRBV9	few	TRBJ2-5	CASSVGGVQTQYF	TGTGCCAGCAGCGTTGGAGGGGTACAGACCCAGTACTTC
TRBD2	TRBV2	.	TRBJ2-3	CAGLAGTDTQYF	TGTGCCGGACTAGCGGGCACAGATACGCAGTATTTT
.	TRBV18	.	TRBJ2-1	CASSPNSGSYNEQFF	TGTGCCAGCTCACCTAATTCAGGGTCCTACAATGAGCAGTTCTTC
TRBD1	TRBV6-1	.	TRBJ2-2	CASSEGRGQYTGELFF	TGTGCCAGCAGTGAAGGAAGGGGGCAGTACACCGGGGAGCTGTTTTTT
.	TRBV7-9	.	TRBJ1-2	CASSSEFNYGYTF	TGTGCCAGCAGCTCGGAGTTTAACTATGGCTACACCTTC
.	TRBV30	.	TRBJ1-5	CAWSEGVGNQPQHF	TGTGCCTGGAGTGAAGGGGTCGGCAATCAGCCCCAGCATTTT
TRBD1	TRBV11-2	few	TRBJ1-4	CASSREGASVANEKLFF	TGTGCCAGCAGCCGAGAGGGGGCTTCGGTGGCTAATGAAAAACTGTTTTTT
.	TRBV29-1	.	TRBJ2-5	CSVQLARKTQYF	TGCAGCGTCCAACTAGCCCGGAAGACCCAGTACTTC
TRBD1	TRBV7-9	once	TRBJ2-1	CASSHQGQGNEQFF	TGTGCCAGCAGCCACCAAGGACAGGGTAATGAGCAGTTCTTC
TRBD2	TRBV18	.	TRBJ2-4	CASSTGTSGKNIQYF	TGTGCCAGCTCCACCGGGACTAGCGGGAAAAACATTCAGTACTTC
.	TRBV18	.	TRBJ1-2	CASSPIPPQGDYGYTF	TGTGCCAGCTCACCCATCCCTCCCCAGGGCGACTATGGCTACACCTTC
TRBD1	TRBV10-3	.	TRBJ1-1	CAIRETGGEAFF	TGTGCCATCAGGGAGACAGGGGGCGAAGCTTTCTTT
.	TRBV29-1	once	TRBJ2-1	CSVGKKSKRTAYNEQFF	TGCAGCGTTGGGAAGAAGAGTAAGCGGACCGCCTACAATGAGCAGTTCTTC
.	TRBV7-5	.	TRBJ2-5	CARSPHRTSGAEETQYF	TGTGCCAGAAGCCCCCACCGGACTAGCGGGGCTGAAGAGACCCAGTACTTC
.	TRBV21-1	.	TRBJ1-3	CASSNGQGRTTISGNTIYF	TGTGCCAGCAGCAACGGACAGGGCCGTACTACTATCTCTGGAAACACCATATATTTT
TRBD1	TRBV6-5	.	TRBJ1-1	CASSKDRAGTEAFF	TGTGCCAGCAGTAAGGACAGGGCAGGCACTGAAGCTTTCTTT
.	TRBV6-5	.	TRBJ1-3	CASWNRGSGNTIYF	TGTGCCAGCTGGAACCGGGGGTCTGGAAACACCATATATTTT
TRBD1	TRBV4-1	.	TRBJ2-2	CASSHRDSRDTGELFF	TGCGCCAGCAGCCATCGGGACAGCCGAGACACCGGGGAGCTGTTTTTT
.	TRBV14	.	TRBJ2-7	CASSPQGHEQYF	TGTGCCAGCAGCCCTCAGGGCCACGAGCAGTACTTC
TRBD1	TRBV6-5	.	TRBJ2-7	CASSYGTGYHEQYF	TGTGCCAGCAGTTACGGGACAGGGTATCACGAGCAGTACTTC
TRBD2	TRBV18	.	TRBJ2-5	CASSPSRTSALQETQYF	TGTGCCAGCTCACCAAGTCGGACTAGCGCCCTCCAAGAGACCCAGTACTTC
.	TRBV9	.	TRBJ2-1	CASSVTQGVEQFF	TGTGCCAGCAGCGTCACACAGGGAGTAGAGCAGTTCTTC
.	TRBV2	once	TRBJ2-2	CASTGGLNANTGELFF	TGTGCCAGCACCGGAGGTCTCAACGCGAACACCGGGGAGCTGTTTTTT
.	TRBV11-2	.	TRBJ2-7	CASSLEGAGGFSYEQYF	TGTGCCAGCAGCTTAGAAGGGGCCGGGGGTTTCTCCTACGAGCAGTACTTC
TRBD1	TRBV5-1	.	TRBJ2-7	CASSWGTGYEQYF	TGCGCCAGCAGCTGGGGGACAGGCTACGAGCAGTACTTC
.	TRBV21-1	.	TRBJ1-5	CASSKSPGQGNQPQHF	TGTGCCAGCAGCAAAAGTCCGGGACAGGGCAATCAGCCCCAGCATTTT
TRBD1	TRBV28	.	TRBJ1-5	CASRRQGESNQPQHF	TGTGCCAGCAGAAGACAGGGGGAGAGCAATCAGCCCCAGCATTTT
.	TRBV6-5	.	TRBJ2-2	CASEHRSSGTGELFF	TGTGCCAGCGAGCACAGAAGTAGCGGTACCGGGGAGCTGTTTTTT
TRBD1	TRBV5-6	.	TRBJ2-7	CASSYSGGSYEQYF	TGTGCCAGCAGCTACTCAGGGGGCAGCTACGAGCAGTACTTC
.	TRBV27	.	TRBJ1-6	CASSGASSSYNSPLHF	TGTGCCAGCAGTGGGGCCAGTAGCTCCTATAATTCACCCCTCCACTTT
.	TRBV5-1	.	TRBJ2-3	CASSSGGTSQYF	TGCGCCAGCAGCTCTGGCGGGACTTCGCAGTATTTT